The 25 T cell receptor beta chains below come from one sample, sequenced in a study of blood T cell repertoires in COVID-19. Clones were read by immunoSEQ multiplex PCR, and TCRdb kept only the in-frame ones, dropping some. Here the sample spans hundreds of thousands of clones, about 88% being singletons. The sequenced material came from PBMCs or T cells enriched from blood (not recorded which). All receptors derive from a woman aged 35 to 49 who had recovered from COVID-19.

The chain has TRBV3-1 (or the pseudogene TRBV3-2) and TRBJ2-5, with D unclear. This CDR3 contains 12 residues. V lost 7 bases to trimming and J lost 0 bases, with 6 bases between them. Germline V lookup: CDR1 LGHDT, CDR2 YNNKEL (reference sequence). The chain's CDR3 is CASNSHQETQYF. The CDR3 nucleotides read TGTGCCAGCAACAGTCACCAAGAGACCCAGTACTTC.

CDR3 loop: CASTPDGINIQYF. The CDR3 DNA is TGTGCCAGTACCCCGGACGGGATAAACATTCAGTACTTC. The chain combines TRBV19 with TRBJ2-4; TRBD2 is a possible D gene (5 bases). Trimming cost V 7 bases and J 6 bases, with 13 bases left between them. Germline CDR1 and CDR2: LNHDA and SQIVND (reference sequence). CDR3 length: 13 amino acids.

CDR3: CASSRRLGTPAYEQYF. Here the CDR3 DNA reads TGTGCCAGCAGCCGGAGGCTAGGGACACCGGCCTACGAGCAGTACTTC. The rearrangement joins TRBV5-6 to TRBJ2-7, with D maybe TRBD1 (6 bases). The CDR3 totals 16 residues. CDR1 is SGHDT and CDR2 is YYEEEE in the germline V gene. The V end was cut by 4 bases, the J end by 2 bases, with 19 bases between.

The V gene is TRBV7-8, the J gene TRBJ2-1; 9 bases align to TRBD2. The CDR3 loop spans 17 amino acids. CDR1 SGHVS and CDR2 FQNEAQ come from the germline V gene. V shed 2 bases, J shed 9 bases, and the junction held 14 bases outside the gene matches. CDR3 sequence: CASSLLRGGGGAGEQFF. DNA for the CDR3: TGTGCCAGCAGCTTACTAAGGGGTGGCGGGGGGGCCGGTGAGCAGTTCTTC.

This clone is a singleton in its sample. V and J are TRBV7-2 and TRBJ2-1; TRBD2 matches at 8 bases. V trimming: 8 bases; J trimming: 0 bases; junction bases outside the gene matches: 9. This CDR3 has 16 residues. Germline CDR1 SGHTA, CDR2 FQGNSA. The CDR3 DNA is TGTGCCAGCTTGCTCGGGGGGGCCTCCTCCTACAATGAGCAGTTCTTC. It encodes CASLLGGASSYNEQFF. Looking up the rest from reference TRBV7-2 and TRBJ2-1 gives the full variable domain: GAGVSQSPSNKVTEKGKDVELRCDPISGHTALYWYRQSLGQGLEFLIYFQGNSAPDKSGLPSDRFSAERTGGSVSTLTIQRTQQEDSAVYLCASLLGGASSYNEQFFGPGTRLTVL.

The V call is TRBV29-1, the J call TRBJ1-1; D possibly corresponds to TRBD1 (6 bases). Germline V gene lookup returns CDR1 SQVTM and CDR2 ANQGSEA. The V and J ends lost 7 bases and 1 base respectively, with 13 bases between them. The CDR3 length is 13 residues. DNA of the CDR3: TGCAGCGGATCCATAGGGGGGAACACTGAAGCTTTCTTT. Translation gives CSGSIGGNTEAFF. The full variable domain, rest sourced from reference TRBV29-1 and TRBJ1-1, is SAVISQKPSRDICQRGTSLTIQCQVDSQVTMMFWYRQQPGQSLTLIATANQGSEATYESGFVIDKFPISRPNLTFSTLTVSNMSPEDSSIYLCSGSIGGNTEAFFGQGTRLTVV.

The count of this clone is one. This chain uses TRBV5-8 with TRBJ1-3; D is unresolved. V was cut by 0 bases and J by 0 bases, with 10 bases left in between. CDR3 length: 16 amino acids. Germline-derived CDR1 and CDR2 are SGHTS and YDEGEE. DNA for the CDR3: TGTGCCAGCAGCTTGGTCGTCCTCTCCTCTGGAAACACCATATATTTT. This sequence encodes CASSLVVLSSGNTIYF.

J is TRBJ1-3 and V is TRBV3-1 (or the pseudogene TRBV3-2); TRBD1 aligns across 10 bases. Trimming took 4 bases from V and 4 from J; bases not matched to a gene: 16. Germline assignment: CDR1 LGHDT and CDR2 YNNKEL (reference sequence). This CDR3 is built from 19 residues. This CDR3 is CASSPKGTGAGMGGNTIYF. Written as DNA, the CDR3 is TGTGCCAGCAGCCCGAAGGGGACAGGGGCCGGCATGGGGGGAAACACCATATATTTT.

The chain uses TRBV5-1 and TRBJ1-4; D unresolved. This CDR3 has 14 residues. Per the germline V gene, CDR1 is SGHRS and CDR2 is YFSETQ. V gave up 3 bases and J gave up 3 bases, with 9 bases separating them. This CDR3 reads CASSYDTPNEKLFF. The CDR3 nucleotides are TGCGCCAGCAGCTACGACACCCCTAATGAAAAACTGTTTTTT.

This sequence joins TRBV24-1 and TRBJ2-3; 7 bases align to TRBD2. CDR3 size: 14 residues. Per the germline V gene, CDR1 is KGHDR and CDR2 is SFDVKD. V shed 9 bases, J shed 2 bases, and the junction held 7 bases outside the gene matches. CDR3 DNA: TGTGCCACCCAGCCTAGCGGTTACACAGATACGCAGTATTTT. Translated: CATQPSGYTDTQYF.

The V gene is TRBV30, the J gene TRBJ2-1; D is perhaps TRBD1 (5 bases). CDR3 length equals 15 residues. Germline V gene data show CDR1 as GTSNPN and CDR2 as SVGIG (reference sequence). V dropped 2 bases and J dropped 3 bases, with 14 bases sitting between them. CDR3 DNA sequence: TGTGCCTGGAGTACTTCCAGGGAATTCTACAATGAGCAGTTCTTC. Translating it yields CAWSTSREFYNEQFF.

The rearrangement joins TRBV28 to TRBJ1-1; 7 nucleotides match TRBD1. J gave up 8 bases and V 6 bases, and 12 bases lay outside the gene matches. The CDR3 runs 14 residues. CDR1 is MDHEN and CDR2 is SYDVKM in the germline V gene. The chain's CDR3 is CASSTRRDSQEAFF. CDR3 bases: TGTGCCAGCAGCACCCGCAGGGACAGCCAAGAAGCTTTCTTT.

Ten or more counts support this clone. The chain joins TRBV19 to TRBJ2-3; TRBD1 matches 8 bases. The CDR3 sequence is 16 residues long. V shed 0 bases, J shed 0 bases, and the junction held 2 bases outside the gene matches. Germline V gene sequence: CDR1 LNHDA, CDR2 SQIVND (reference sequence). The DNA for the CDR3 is TGTGCCAGTAGTATAGACGGACAGGGAAGCACAGATACGCAGTATTTT. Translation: CASSIDGQGSTDTQYF.

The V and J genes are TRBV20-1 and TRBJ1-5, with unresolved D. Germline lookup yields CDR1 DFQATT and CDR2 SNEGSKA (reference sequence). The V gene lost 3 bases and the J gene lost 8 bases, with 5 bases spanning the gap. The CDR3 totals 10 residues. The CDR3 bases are TGCAGTGCTAGTTTAAAGCCCCAGCATTTT. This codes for CSASLKPQHF.

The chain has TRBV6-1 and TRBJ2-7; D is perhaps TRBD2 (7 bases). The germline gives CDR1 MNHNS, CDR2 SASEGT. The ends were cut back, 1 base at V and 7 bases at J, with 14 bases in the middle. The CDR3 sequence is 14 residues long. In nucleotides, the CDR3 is TGTGCCAGCAGTGAAGGGGGGGGCCCCTCAGAGCAGTACTTC. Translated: CASSEGGGPSEQYF.

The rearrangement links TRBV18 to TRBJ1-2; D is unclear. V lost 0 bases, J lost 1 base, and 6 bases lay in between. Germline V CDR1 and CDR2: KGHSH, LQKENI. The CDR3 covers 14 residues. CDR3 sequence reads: CASSPPYSNYGYTF. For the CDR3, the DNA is TGTGCCAGCTCACCACCCTACAGTAACTATGGCTACACCTTC.

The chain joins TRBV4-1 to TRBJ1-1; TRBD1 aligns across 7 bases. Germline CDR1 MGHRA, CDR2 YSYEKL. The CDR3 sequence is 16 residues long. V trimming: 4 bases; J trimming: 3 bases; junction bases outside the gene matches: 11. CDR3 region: CASSPIDRVYDTEAFF. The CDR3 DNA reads TGCGCCAGCAGCCCTATCGACAGGGTCTATGACACTGAAGCTTTCTTT.

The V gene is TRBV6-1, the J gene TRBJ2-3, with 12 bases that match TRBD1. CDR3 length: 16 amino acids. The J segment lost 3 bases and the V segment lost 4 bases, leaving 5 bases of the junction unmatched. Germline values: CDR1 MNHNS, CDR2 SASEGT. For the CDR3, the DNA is TGTGCCAGCAGTGTCCGGGACAGGGGGCAGACAGATACGCAGTATTTT. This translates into CASSVRDRGQTDTQYF.

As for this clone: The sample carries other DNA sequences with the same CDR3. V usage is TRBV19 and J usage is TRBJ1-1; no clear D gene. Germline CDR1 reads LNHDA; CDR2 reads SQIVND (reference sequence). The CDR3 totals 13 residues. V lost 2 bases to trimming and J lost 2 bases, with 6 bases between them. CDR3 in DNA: TGTGCCAGTAGTATAACGGGAAACACTGAAGCTTTCTTT. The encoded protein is CASSITGNTEAFF.

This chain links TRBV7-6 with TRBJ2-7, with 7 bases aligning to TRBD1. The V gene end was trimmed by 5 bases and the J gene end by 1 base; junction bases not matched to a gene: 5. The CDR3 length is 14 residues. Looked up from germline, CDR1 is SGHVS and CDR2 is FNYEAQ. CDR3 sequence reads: CASSPWTGSYEQYF. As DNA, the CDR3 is TGTGCCAGCAGCCCCTGGACAGGATCCTACGAGCAGTACTTC.

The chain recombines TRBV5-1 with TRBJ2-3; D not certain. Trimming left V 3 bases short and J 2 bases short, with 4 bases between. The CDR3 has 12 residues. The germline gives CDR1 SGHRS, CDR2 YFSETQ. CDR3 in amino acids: CASSSPTDTQYF. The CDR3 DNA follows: TGCGCCAGCAGCTCTCCCACAGATACGCAGTATTTT.

The CDR3 DNA is TGTGCCAGTAGTATAATTGGAGGGTTGCATGGCTACACCTTC. It yields the protein CASSIIGGLHGYTF. This chain links TRBV19 with TRBJ1-2; D not resolved. The V end lost 2 bases, the J end lost 6 bases, and 13 bases lay between the germline ends. Germline assignment: CDR1 LNHDA and CDR2 SQIVND (reference sequence). The CDR3 totals 14 residues.

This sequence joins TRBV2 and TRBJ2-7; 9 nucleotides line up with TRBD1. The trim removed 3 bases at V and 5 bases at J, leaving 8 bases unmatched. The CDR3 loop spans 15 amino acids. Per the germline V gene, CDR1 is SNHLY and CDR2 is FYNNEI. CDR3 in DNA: TGTGCCAGCAGTGAGGACAGGGGTTTTTTAGACGAGCAGTACTTC. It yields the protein CASSEDRGFLDEQYF.

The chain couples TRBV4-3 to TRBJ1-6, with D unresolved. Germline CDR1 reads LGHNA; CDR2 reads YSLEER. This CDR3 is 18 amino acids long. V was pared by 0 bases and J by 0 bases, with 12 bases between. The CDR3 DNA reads TGCGCCAGCAGCCAAGATTATAACCCTAGCTCCTATAATTCACCCCTCCACTTT. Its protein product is CASSQDYNPSSYNSPLHF.

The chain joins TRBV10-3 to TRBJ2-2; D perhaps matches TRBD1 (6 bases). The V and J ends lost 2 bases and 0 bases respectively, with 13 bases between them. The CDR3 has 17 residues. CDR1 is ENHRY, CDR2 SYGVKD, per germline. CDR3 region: CAISEARGLANTGELFF. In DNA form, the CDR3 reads TGTGCCATCAGTGAGGCCAGGGGCTTAGCGAACACCGGGGAGCTGTTTTTT.